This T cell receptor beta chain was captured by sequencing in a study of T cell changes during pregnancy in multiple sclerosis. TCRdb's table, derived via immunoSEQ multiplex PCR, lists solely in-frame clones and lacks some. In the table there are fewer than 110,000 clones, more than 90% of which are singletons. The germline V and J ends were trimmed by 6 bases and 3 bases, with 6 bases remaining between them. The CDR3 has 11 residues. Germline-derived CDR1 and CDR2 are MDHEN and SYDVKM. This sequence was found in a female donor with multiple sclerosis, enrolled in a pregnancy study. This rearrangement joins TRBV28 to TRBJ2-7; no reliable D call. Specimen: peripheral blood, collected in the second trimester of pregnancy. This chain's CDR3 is CASSRLYEQYF. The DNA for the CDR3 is TGTGCCAGCAGCAGACTCTACGAGCAGTACTTC.